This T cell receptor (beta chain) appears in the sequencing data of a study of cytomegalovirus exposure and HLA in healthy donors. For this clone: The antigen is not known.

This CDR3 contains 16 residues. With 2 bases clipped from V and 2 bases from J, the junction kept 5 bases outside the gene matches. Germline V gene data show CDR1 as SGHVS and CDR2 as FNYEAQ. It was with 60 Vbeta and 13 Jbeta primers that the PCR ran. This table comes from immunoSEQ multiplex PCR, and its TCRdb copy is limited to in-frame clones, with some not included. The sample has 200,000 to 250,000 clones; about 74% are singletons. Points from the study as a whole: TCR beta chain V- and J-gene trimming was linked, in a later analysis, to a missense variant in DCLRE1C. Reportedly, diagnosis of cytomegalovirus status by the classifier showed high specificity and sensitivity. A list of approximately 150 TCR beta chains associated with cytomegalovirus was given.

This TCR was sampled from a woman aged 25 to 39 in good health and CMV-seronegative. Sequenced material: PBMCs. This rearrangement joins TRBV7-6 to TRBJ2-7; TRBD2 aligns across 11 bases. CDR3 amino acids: CASSLLLAGVTYEQYF. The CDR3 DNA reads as TGTGCCAGCAGCTTATTACTAGCGGGAGTCACCTACGAGCAGTACTTC.